The 6 T cell receptor beta chains in this list originate from one sample, sequenced in a study of T cells after yellow fever vaccination. TCRdb fed the 5' RACE reads into MiXCR, producing one record per CDR3 protein. This sample has some 290,000 distinct CDR3 sequences, with around 10% found just once. The sequencing used CD4+ T cells sorted from PBMCs, collected 45 days after the yellow fever booster vaccination. These receptors were collected from a man younger than 35 who received the YFV17D yellow fever vaccine.

This clonotype was picked up a small number of times. CDR3 protein: CASSPTGSSSYNEQFF. CDR3 bases: TGCGCCAGCAGCCCTACAGGATCCAGCTCCTACAATGAGCAGTTCTTC. The V call is TRBV5-1, the J call TRBJ2-1; D possibly corresponds to TRBD1 (5 bases). The CDR3 is made up of 16 amino acids. Germline V gene data show CDR1 as SGHRS and CDR2 as YFSETQ. V lost 4 bases, J lost 0 bases, and 14 bases lay in between.

This clonotype was found a few times. The rearrangement uses TRBV12-3 or TRBV12-4 and TRBJ1-2, with 9 bases that match TRBD1. The length of the CDR3 is 14 residues. J was trimmed by 5 bases and V by 1 base; bases with no gene match: 2. CDR3 region: CASSLVGTGYGYTF. DNA for the CDR3: TGTGCCAGCAGTTTAGTGGGGACAGGGTATGGCTACACCTTC.

This clonotype was counted between two and nine times. V is TRBV6-2 or TRBV6-3 and J is TRBJ1-1; D call uncertain. The germline V gene encodes CDR1 MNHEY and CDR2 SVGEGT. V lost 8 bases and J 6 bases, leaving 10 bases between the germline ends. The CDR3 covers 11 residues. For the CDR3, the DNA is TGTGCCAGCCGAATGATGGCTGAAGCTTTCTTT. Amino acids: CASRMMAEAFF.

This clonotype was recorded at least ten times. The chain combines TRBV7-2 with TRBJ2-3; TRBD1 might be the D (6 bases). Per germline, CDR1 SGHTA and CDR2 FQGNSA. This CDR3 is 14 amino acids long. V lost 1 base and J lost 5, with 10 bases in between. The CDR3 is CASSLGGLKDTQYF. DNA for the CDR3: TGTGCCAGCAGCTTAGGGGGGCTTAAAGATACGCAGTATTTT.

J is TRBJ1-2 and V is TRBV28, with TRBD1 matching over 9 bases. J was trimmed by 8 bases and V by 10 bases; bases with no gene match: 14. Germline V gene lookup returns CDR1 MDHEN and CDR2 SYDVKM. This CDR3 region has 14 residues. The CDR3 DNA sequence: TGTGCCACCTGTCCCGGGACAGGGTCCGGCGGCTACACCTTC. Translated: CATCPGTGSGGYTF.

This clonotype occurred many times. A much larger clone differs by one base, so this may be a read error. The chain has TRBV7-2 and TRBJ2-3; 9 nucleotides agree with TRBD1. The germline gives CDR1 SGHTA, CDR2 FQGNSA. V gave up 5 bases and J gave up 2 bases; unmatched junction bases: 2. This CDR3 spans 14 amino acids. The CDR3 DNA sequence: TGTGCCAGCAGCCGGGACAGGGACACAGATACGCAGTATTTT. Amino acids: CASSRDRDTDTQYF.